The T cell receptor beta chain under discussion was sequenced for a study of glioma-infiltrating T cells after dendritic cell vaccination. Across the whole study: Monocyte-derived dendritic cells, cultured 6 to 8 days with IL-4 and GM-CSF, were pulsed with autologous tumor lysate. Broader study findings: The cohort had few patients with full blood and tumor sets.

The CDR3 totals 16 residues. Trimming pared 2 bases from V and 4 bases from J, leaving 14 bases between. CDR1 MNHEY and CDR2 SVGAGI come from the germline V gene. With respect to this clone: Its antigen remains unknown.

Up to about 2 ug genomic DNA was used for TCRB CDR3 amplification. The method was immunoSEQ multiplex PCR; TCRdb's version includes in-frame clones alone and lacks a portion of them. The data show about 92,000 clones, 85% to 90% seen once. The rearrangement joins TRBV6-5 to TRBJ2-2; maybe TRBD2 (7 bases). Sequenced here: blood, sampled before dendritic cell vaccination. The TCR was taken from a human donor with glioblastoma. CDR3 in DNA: TGTGCCAGCAGTTACGAGGGGGGGCGTATCACCGGGGAGCTGTTTTTT. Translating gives CASSYEGGRITGELFF.